These T cell receptor beta chains were read from a single sample in a study of T cell responses to AZD1222 COVID-19 vaccine. Measured with immunoSEQ multiplex PCR; TCRdb has only the in-frame clones, and not every one. The sample includes about 130,000 clones, approximately 90% seen only once; the top ten take about 3.5%. Here the sequenced sample was peripheral blood, taken on day 0 of AZD1222 vaccination. The receptors shown here come from an adult in good health. The CDR3 runs from the conserved cysteine through the conserved F or W. Fields, in order: V gene, J gene, clone size, D gene, CDR3 protein, CDR3 DNA. The D gene is left open where the match is weak. The listing skips clone size in some rows; elsewhere it reads once, few, many or a size class.

V gene: TRBV9; J gene: TRBJ1-2; clone size: .; D gene: TRBD1; CDR3 protein: CASSGDRYGYTF; CDR3 DNA: TGTGCCAGCAGCGGGGACAGGTATGGTTACACCTTC
V gene: TRBV5-1; J gene: TRBJ1-1; clone size: .; D gene: .; CDR3 protein: CASSLTSQVNTEAFF; CDR3 DNA: TGCGCCAGCAGCTTGACAAGCCAGGTGAACACTGAAGCTTTCTTT
V gene: TRBV7-8; J gene: TRBJ1-2; clone size: .; D gene: TRBD1; CDR3 protein: CASTPQGAHGYTF; CDR3 DNA: TGTGCCAGCACCCCACAGGGGGCCCATGGCTACACCTTC
V gene: TRBV7-2; J gene: TRBJ2-7; clone size: .; D gene: .; CDR3 protein: CASSSPGKQYF; CDR3 DNA: TGTGCCAGCAGCTCCCCCGGAAAGCAGTACTTC
V gene: TRBV27; J gene: TRBJ2-1; clone size: .; D gene: TRBD2; CDR3 protein: CASSPGTSGIYNEQFF; CDR3 DNA: TGTGCCAGCAGTCCCGGGACTAGCGGGATATACAATGAGCAGTTCTTC
V gene: TRBV10-2; J gene: TRBJ1-1; clone size: .; D gene: .; CDR3 protein: CASRKGVNTEAFF; CDR3 DNA: TGCGCCAGCAGAAAGGGGGTGAACACTGAAGCTTTCTTT
V gene: TRBV27; J gene: TRBJ1-5; clone size: .; D gene: .; CDR3 protein: CASSQRGHQPQHF; CDR3 DNA: TGTGCCAGCAGTCAAAGGGGCCATCAGCCCCAGCATTTT
V gene: TRBV12-5; J gene: TRBJ2-5; clone size: .; D gene: .; CDR3 protein: CASGLVRPGYRVSGQETQYF; CDR3 DNA: TGTGCTAGTGGTTTGGTACGTCCAGGGTATCGTGTTAGCGGTCAAGAGACCCAGTACTTC
V gene: TRBV3-1/TRBV3-2; J gene: TRBJ2-7; clone size: .; D gene: .; CDR3 protein: CASSASGGHEQYF; CDR3 DNA: TGTGCCAGCAGCGCCAGCGGCGGGCACGAGCAGTACTTC
V gene: TRBV14; J gene: TRBJ2-7; clone size: once; D gene: .; CDR3 protein: CASSAVRGTYEQYF; CDR3 DNA: TGTGCCAGCAGCGCTGTAAGAGGGACCTACGAGCAGTACTTC
V gene: TRBV27; J gene: TRBJ1-3; clone size: .; D gene: .; CDR3 protein: CASRAISGSPGNTIYF; CDR3 DNA: TGTGCCAGCAGAGCCATTTCAGGGTCCCCTGGAAACACCATATATTTT
V gene: TRBV13; J gene: TRBJ2-7; clone size: .; D gene: .; CDR3 protein: CASSFSHRPAYEQYF; CDR3 DNA: TGTGCCAGCAGCTTTTCTCACAGACCGGCCTACGAGCAGTACTTC
V gene: TRBV5-6; J gene: TRBJ2-1; clone size: .; D gene: TRBD1; CDR3 protein: CASSSAGTGNTGWEFF; CDR3 DNA: TGTGCCAGCAGCTCGGCCGGGACAGGGAACACTGGATGGGAGTTCTTC
V gene: TRBV7-9; J gene: TRBJ2-7; clone size: .; D gene: TRBD1; CDR3 protein: CASSLIIGTGGLEQYF; CDR3 DNA: TGTGCCAGCAGCCTAATTATCGGGACAGGGGGATTAGAGCAGTACTTC
V gene: TRBV27; J gene: TRBJ1-5; clone size: .; D gene: .; CDR3 protein: CASSFSGGNQPQHF; CDR3 DNA: TGTGCCAGCAGTTTTTCAGGGGGCAATCAGCCCCAGCATTTT
V gene: TRBV11-2; J gene: TRBJ2-7; clone size: .; D gene: .; CDR3 protein: CASSLEAGRYEQYF; CDR3 DNA: TGTGCCAGCAGCTTAGAGGCCGGACGCTACGAGCAGTACTTC
V gene: TRBV25-1; J gene: TRBJ2-2; clone size: .; D gene: .; CDR3 protein: CASIGGALGTGELFF; CDR3 DNA: TGTGCCAGCATAGGGGGGGCTTTAGGGACCGGGGAGCTGTTTTTT
V gene: TRBV10-3; J gene: TRBJ2-1; clone size: .; D gene: TRBD1; CDR3 protein: CAISLTGDLYNEQFF; CDR3 DNA: TGTGCCATCAGCTTAACAGGGGACCTCTACAATGAGCAGTTCTTC
V gene: TRBV9; J gene: TRBJ2-7; clone size: .; D gene: TRBD2; CDR3 protein: CASSVDGGRAPGEQYF; CDR3 DNA: TGTGCCAGCAGCGTAGATGGCGGGAGGGCCCCGGGCGAGCAGTACTTC
V gene: TRBV5-5; J gene: TRBJ1-2; clone size: .; D gene: .; CDR3 protein: CASSRDNNYGYTF; CDR3 DNA: TGTGCCAGCAGCAGGGACAATAACTATGGCTACACCTTC
V gene: TRBV7-6; J gene: TRBJ2-1; clone size: .; D gene: .; CDR3 protein: CASRTTGEQFF; CDR3 DNA: TGTGCCAGCAGGACAACTGGTGAGCAGTTCTTC
V gene: TRBV30; J gene: TRBJ1-2; clone size: few; D gene: .; CDR3 protein: CAWGPPGNLYGYTF; CDR3 DNA: TGTGCCTGGGGACCCCCGGGGAACTTATATGGCTACACCTTC
V gene: TRBV5-1; J gene: TRBJ1-4; clone size: .; D gene: .; CDR3 protein: CASSVTGATNEKLFF; CDR3 DNA: TGCGCCAGCAGCGTTACAGGTGCAACTAATGAAAAACTGTTTTTT
V gene: TRBV6-5; J gene: TRBJ2-3; clone size: .; D gene: .; CDR3 protein: CASNQGGTDTQYF; CDR3 DNA: TGTGCCAGCAATCAAGGGGGCACAGATACGCAGTATTTT
V gene: TRBV20-1; J gene: TRBJ1-1; clone size: .; D gene: TRBD1; CDR3 protein: CSASRIGTGRMNTEAFF; CDR3 DNA: TGCAGTGCTAGTCGAATCGGGACAGGGAGGATGAACACTGAAGCTTTCTTT
V gene: TRBV29-1; J gene: TRBJ1-3; clone size: .; D gene: .; CDR3 protein: CSVEVRDTIYF; CDR3 DNA: TGCAGCGTTGAAGTTAGGGACACCATATATTTT
V gene: TRBV2; J gene: TRBJ2-1; clone size: .; D gene: TRBD2; CDR3 protein: CASSEVTSGNEQFF; CDR3 DNA: TGTGCCAGCAGTGAGGTGACTAGCGGCAATGAGCAGTTCTTC
V gene: TRBV19; J gene: TRBJ1-2; clone size: .; D gene: .; CDR3 protein: CASSVGVSNYGYTF; CDR3 DNA: TGTGCCAGTAGTGTGGGGGTCAGTAACTATGGCTACACCTTC